This entry concerns a single T cell receptor beta chain. TCRdb processed the RT-PCR reads anew with MiXCR; each CDR3 protein has one entry. The sample shows 800,000 to 1,000,000 distinct CDR3 sequences, roughly 18% of them seen only once. The data originate from a study of patients and donors after allogeneic stem cell transplantation. Material for sequencing was blood, either unsorted or a sorted T cell fraction (not recorded which). The receptor was isolated from a human donor who was either an allogeneic HSCT recipient or a stem cell or donor lymphocyte infusion donor (not recorded which). It is not recorded whose cells these are; they may come from a transplant donor.

The chain's CDR3 is CASTLTAVGSPLHF. The CDR3 DNA reads as TGTGCCAGCACCCTTACTGCCGTCGGTTCACCCCTCCACTTT. The chain combines TRBV12-3 or TRBV12-4 with TRBJ1-6, with no clear D. The CDR3 extends over 14 amino acids. V was shortened by 7 bases and J by 9 bases, with 16 bases between the two germline ends.